The 22 T cell receptor beta chains in this list originate from one sample, sequenced in a study of shared clonotypes between healthy human individuals (dated by TCRdb to 2019 to 2021). Library creation used the immunoSEQ multiplex PCR assay. The table was pulled from immuneACCESS by TCRdb, which kept in-frame rearrangements only. Such tables lose some clones; where checked, under half of the loss comes from unresolved V genes, and the rest has no known cause. The sample table lists about 490,000 clones, approximately 80% of them with a count of one. Jointly, the top ten make up 12% of the sample. The sequenced material came from PBMCs. The receptors stem from a woman aged 35 to 49 in good health. Some clones in this sample may be carry-over from other donors' samples.

This chain's CDR3 is CASSLSGGSSYNEQFF. DNA for the CDR3: TGTGCCAGCAGCTTATCGGGCGGGAGCTCCTACAATGAGCAGTTCTTC. V gene TRBV7-9 combines with J gene TRBJ2-1; 7 positions match TRBD2. This CDR3 has 16 amino acids. CDR1 and CDR2 (germline): SEHNR, FQNEAQ (reference sequence). V was clipped by 2 bases and J by 0 bases; unmatched bases: 4.

This rearrangement joins TRBV7-1 to TRBJ2-4, with 8 bases that match TRBD1. TRBV7-1 is treated as an ORF (open reading frame) with a function not yet certain. The junction had 23 bases not matched to a gene; V was cut back by 5 bases and J by 8 bases. CDR3 length: 19 residues. The CDR3 reads CASSPAYGLLGQGGDIQYF. The CDR3 DNA reads TGTGCCAGCAGCCCGGCTTATGGACTTTTAGGACAGGGCGGAGACATTCAGTACTTC.

As regards this clone: Additional DNA sequences in this sample encode the identical CDR3. V and J are TRBV5-4 and TRBJ2-7; D call uncertain. This CDR3 contains 15 residues. Trimming pared 4 bases from V and 3 bases from J, leaving 17 bases between. CDR1 is SGHNT, CDR2 YYREEE, per germline (reference sequence). CDR3 coding DNA: TGTGCCAGCAGCCCTCCGGGTGGGAACCTCTACGAGCAGTACTTC. Protein: CASSPPGGNLYEQYF. The whole variable domain, filled in from reference TRBV5-4 and TRBJ2-7, reads ETGVTQSPTHLIKTRGQQVTLRCSSQSGHNTVSWYQQALGQGPQFIFQYYREEENGRGNFPPRFSGLQFPNYSSELNVNALELDDSALYLCASSPPGGNLYEQYFGPGTRLTVT.

The chain combines TRBV19 with TRBJ1-1; D uncertain. The length of the CDR3 is 14 residues. Germline assignment: CDR1 LNHDA and CDR2 SQIVND (reference sequence). The V gene lost 3 bases and the J gene lost 0 bases, with 8 bases spanning the gap. This CDR3 reads CASSMGVMNTEAFF. The CDR3 coding sequence is TGTGCCAGTAGTATGGGAGTCATGAACACTGAAGCTTTCTTT. The whole variable domain, remainder taken from reference TRBV19 and TRBJ1-1, is DGGITQSPKYLFRKEGQNVTLSCEQNLNHDAMYWYRQDPGQGLRLIYYSQIVNDFQKGDIAEGYSVSREKKESFPLTVTSAQKNPTAFYLCASSMGVMNTEAFFGQGTRLTVV.

This clone showed up just a few times. An end of the junction differs from the germline gene, which may be a read error. The chain links TRBV29-1 to TRBJ1-4; no firm D call. This CDR3 is 13 amino acids long. Germline CDR1 reads SQVTM; CDR2 reads ANQGSEA. The CDR3 here is CSVDEGPGEKLFF. The DNA of the CDR3 is TGCAGTGTTGACGAAGGGCCCGGAGAAAAACTGTTTTTT.

The gene calls are TRBV7-8 and TRBJ1-2; 7 bases agree with TRBD1. CDR1 is SGHVS and CDR2 is FQNEAQ in the germline V gene. V trimming: 5 bases; J trimming: 3 bases; junction bases outside the gene matches: 9. The CDR3 extends over 15 amino acids. In DNA, the CDR3 is TGTGCCAGCAGCCCCCCGACAGGGTTGCACTATGGCTACACCTTC. Residues: CASSPPTGLHYGYTF.

The chain joins TRBV6-5 to TRBJ2-2, with 10 bases identical to TRBD1. The CDR3 runs 16 residues. V shed 0 bases, J shed 4 bases, and the junction held 2 bases outside the gene matches. Germline-derived CDR1 and CDR2 are MNHEY and SVGAGI. CDR3 DNA: TGTGCCAGCAGTTACTCAGGACAGGGGGGCACCGGGGAGCTGTTTTTT. Translating gives CASSYSGQGGTGELFF.

This chain connects TRBV28 to TRBJ2-7; 8 nucleotides match TRBD1. V trimming: 6 bases; J trimming: 4 bases; junction bases outside the gene matches: 11. The CDR3 runs to 15 residues. CDR1 and CDR2 from the germline V gene are MDHEN and SYDVKM. CDR3 protein: CASRRDRGGGYEQYF. As DNA, the CDR3 is TGTGCCAGCAGGCGAGACAGGGGCGGCGGGTACGAGCAGTACTTC.

Written as DNA, the CDR3 is TGTGCCAGCAGCCCCCTAGGAGGGAGCACAGATACGCAGTATTTT. This sequence encodes CASSPLGGSTDTQYF. V and J are TRBV7-3 and TRBJ2-3; TRBD2 might be the D (6 bases). The CDR3 has 15 amino acids. CDR1 is SGHTA, CDR2 FQGTGA, per germline. V was trimmed by 5 bases and J by 0 bases, leaving 12 bases between them.

This chain links TRBV29-1 with TRBJ2-7; possibly TRBD2 for D (6 bases). The CDR3 has 14 residues. CDR1 is SQVTM and CDR2 is ANQGSEA in the germline V gene. Between the trimmed V and J ends, which lost 4 bases and 0 bases, there was a span of 13 bases. CDR3 bases: TGCAGCGTTGGGTATAGCGGAGCCTCCTACGAGCAGTACTTC. Encoded protein: CSVGYSGASYEQYF.

This clone was seen once. The chain is built from TRBV18 and TRBJ1-2, with D possibly matching TRBD1 (5 bases). In germline, CDR1 is KGHSH, CDR2 LQKENI. This CDR3 has 13 amino acids. V was trimmed by 3 bases and J by 5 bases, leaving 10 bases between them. CDR3 residues: CASSPPRQYGYTF. For the CDR3, the DNA is TGTGCCAGCTCACCTCCGAGACAGTATGGCTACACCTTC.

The V and J genes are TRBV18 and TRBJ1-4; tentatively, D is TRBD1 (6 bases). The CDR3 is 15 amino acids. The germline V gene has CDR1 KGHSH and CDR2 LQKENI. V dropped 1 base and J dropped 3 bases, with 9 bases sitting between them. The CDR3 nucleotides are TGTGCCAGCTCACCACAGGGGGAAGCTAATGAAAAACTGTTTTTT. Protein: CASSPQGEANEKLFF.

This chain connects TRBV6-1 to TRBJ1-5; no definite D call. The V gene lost 4 bases and the J gene lost 1 base, with 11 bases spanning the gap. This CDR3 comprises 15 residues. CDR1 is MNHNS and CDR2 is SASEGT in the germline V gene. Written as DNA, the CDR3 is TGTGCCAGCAGTGGAATTACGGGGAGCAATCAGCCCCAGCATTTT. Protein: CASSGITGSNQPQHF.

This clone was seen ten or more times. The identical CDR3 is also encoded by other nucleotide sequences in the sample. V usage is TRBV18 and J usage is TRBJ2-5; D unresolved. With 3 bases removed from V and 5 bases from J, the gap between germline ends came to 7 bases. From germline, CDR1 is KGHSH and CDR2 LQKENI. The CDR3 totals 12 residues. The DNA of the CDR3 is TGTGCCAGCTCACCTGCCGGGGAGACCCAGTACTTC. Protein: CASSPAGETQYF.

This sequence joins TRBV18 and TRBJ2-3; 7 bases are shared with TRBD1. Germline loops: CDR1 KGHSH, CDR2 LQKENI. This CDR3 is built from 16 residues. V dropped 3 bases and J dropped 3; count of bases not matched to a gene: 9. The chain's CDR3 is CASSPLQGSGTDTQYF. The CDR3 nucleotides are TGTGCCAGCTCACCTCTACAGGGGAGTGGGACAGATACGCAGTATTTT.

This chain links TRBV9 with TRBJ2-3; D is tentatively TRBD1 or TRBD2 (6 bases each). Germline V gene lookup returns CDR1 SGDLS and CDR2 YYNGEE. This CDR3 is 14 amino acids long. V was shortened by 3 bases and J by 3 bases, with 11 bases between the two germline ends. The chain's CDR3 is CASSAQGTTDTQYF. The CDR3 nucleotides read TGTGCCAGCAGCGCGCAGGGGACTACAGATACGCAGTATTTT. Looking up the rest from reference TRBV9 and TRBJ2-3 gives the full variable domain: DSGVTQTPKHLITATGQRVTLRCSPRSGDLSVYWYQQSLDQGLQFLIQYYNGEERAKGNILERFSAQQFPDLHSELNLSSLELGDSALYFCASSAQGTTDTQYFGPGTRLTVL.

V usage is TRBV4-1 and J usage is TRBJ2-1; D possibly corresponds to TRBD2 (5 bases). V was shortened by 0 bases and J by 11 bases, with 11 bases between the two germline ends. The CDR3 is 13 amino acids. Germline values: CDR1 MGHRA, CDR2 YSYEKL. The DNA of the CDR3 is TGCGCCAGCAGCCAAGAACAAGCGGAGCAGCAGTTCTTC. The encoded protein is CASSQEQAEQQFF.

The chain uses TRBV2 and TRBJ1-5; 11 nucleotides match TRBD1. The CDR3 extends over 14 amino acids. The junction had 4 bases not matched to a gene; V was cut back by 4 bases and J by 8 bases. Germline V gene lookup returns CDR1 SNHLY and CDR2 FYNNEI. The CDR3 DNA is TGTGCCAGCAGTGCTTGGGACAGGGGGGAGCCCCAGCATTTT. The encoded protein is CASSAWDRGEPQHF. The whole variable domain, filled in from reference TRBV2 and TRBJ1-5, reads EPEVTQTPSHQVTQMGQEVILRCVPISNHLYFYWYRQILGQKVEFLVSFYNNEISEKSEIFDDQFSVERPDGSNFTLKIRSTKLEDSAMYFCASSAWDRGEPQHFGDGTRLSIL.

This sequence joins TRBV7-9 and TRBJ1-6, with a possible D match to TRBD1 (6 bases). Germline V gives CDR1 SEHNR, CDR2 FQNEAQ (reference sequence). This CDR3 comprises 14 residues. V dropped 5 bases and J dropped 7 bases, with 12 bases sitting between them. The CDR3 protein is CASSRDIQNSPLHF. In DNA form, the CDR3 reads TGTGCCAGCAGCCGGGACATCCAAAATTCACCCCTCCACTTT.

The rearrangement joins TRBV4-2 to TRBJ2-3; 12 positions agree with TRBD2. The CDR3 consists of 21 residues. CDR1 LGHNA and CDR2 YNFKEQ come from the germline V gene. Germline trimming cut 0 bases from V and 0 bases from J; bases unmatched to any gene: 13. The CDR3 DNA is TGTGCCAGCAGCCAAGATCATTGGGCTAGCGGGAGGGAGGCTAGCACAGATACGCAGTATTTT. Encoded protein: CASSQDHWASGREASTDTQYF.

Comments on this clone: This probably arose from a read error, given a far larger clone one base away. V gene TRBV7-1 combines with J gene TRBJ2-7; TRBD1 or TRBD2 may be the D gene (6 bases each). TRBV7-1 is reported as an ORF; its role is uncertain. This CDR3 region has 19 residues. The V end was cut by 4 bases, the J end by 1 base, with 26 bases between. The DNA for the CDR3 is TGTGCCAGCAGCTTAGCGGTGAGAATAGGGGGACTGGGGTCCTACGAGCAGTACTTC. Translating gives CASSLAVRIGGLGSYEQYF.

The CDR3 bases are TGCGCCAGCAGCCACGATAGGTGGGTGAACACTGAAGCTTTCTTT. The encoded protein is CASSHDRWVNTEAFF. The chain combines TRBV4-3 with TRBJ1-1; the D is unclear. The germline V gene has CDR1 LGHNA and CDR2 YSLEER. The CDR3 consists of 15 residues. The germline V and J ends were trimmed by 3 bases and 0 bases, with 11 bases remaining between them.